Here is one T cell receptor beta chain with its context. Its antigen is unknown. The entry originates in a study of CD4 T cells in relation to SARS-CoV-2 and coronaviruses. As for the study in general: Of the patients, about 8 were male, 4 female, two Hispanic.

The protocol was immunoSEQ multiplex PCR, while the TCRdb copy is restricted to in-frame clones and leaves out a portion. Among tens of thousands of clones listed, 70% to 90% were seen once. V shed 9 bases and J 6 bases; nucleotides not matched to a gene: 3. The length of the CDR3 is 13 residues. CDR1 ENHRY and CDR2 SYGVKD come from the germline V gene. Study-wide results and caveats: The cross-reactivity analysis covered only spike protein, not other viral proteins. According to naive versus memory sequencing, detected responses are memory recall, not newly primed. Each donor contributed either pre-pandemic or post-infection samples, not both.

The rearrangement uses TRBV10-3 and TRBJ2-1; 12 nucleotides line up with TRBD2. This receptor was taken from an adult with COVID-19. The specimen sequenced was memory CD4+ T cells from PBMCs. The CDR3 spells CAMGTSGSNEQFF. The DNA of the CDR3 is TGTGCCATGGGGACTAGCGGGTCCAATGAGCAGTTCTTC.